The rows below give T cell receptor beta chains drawn from one sample of a study of blood T cells in healthy people across ages. One entry per CDR3 protein results from TCRdb running MiXCR on the 5' RACE reads. Of about 1,800,000 distinct CDR3 sequences in the sample, 25% to 30% are singletons; the top ten hold over 7%. Sample: blood. These receptors were collected from a woman younger than 45 in good health. The CDR3 runs from the conserved cysteine through the conserved F or W. The D gene is left open where the match is weak. Rows give clone size only sometimes, using once, few, many, or a class for an expanded clone.

d_call,clone_size,v_call,j_call,cdr3_nt,cdr3_aa
-,-,TRBV24-1,TRBJ2-1,TGTGCCACCAGTGATTTACAGGGTAGAGCGCAGTTCTTC,CATSDLQGRAQFF
TRBD2,-,TRBV20-1,TRBJ2-3,TGCAGTGCTTACCAGGGACTAGCAATAGCAGATACGCAGTATTTT,CSAYQGLAIADTQYF
-,-,TRBV7-9,TRBJ1-5,TGTGCCAGCAGCCCGGGGGAGGTCGATCAGCCCCAGCATTTT,CASSPGEVDQPQHF
-,-,TRBV20-1,TRBJ2-2,TGCAGTGCTGAGGAGGGAACCCTGAACACCGGGGAGCTGTTTTTT,CSAEEGTLNTGELFF
TRBD1,many,TRBV2,TRBJ1-4,TGTGCCAGCAGTCTAGACAGGGTTGGCGAAAAACTGTTTTTT,CASSLDRVGEKLFF
-,few,TRBV5-1,TRBJ2-5,TGCGCCAGCAGCTTCGCCCAATATGAAGAGACCCAGTACTTC,CASSFAQYEETQYF
TRBD1,few,TRBV12-3/TRBV12-4,TRBJ1-1,TGTGCCAGCTTCCGGACAGGGAAAGCTTTCTTT,CASFRTGKAFF
-,many,TRBV6-2/TRBV6-3,TRBJ2-7,TGTGCCAGCAGTTACGACAGATTCTACGAGCAGTACTTC,CASSYDRFYEQYF
-,-,TRBV24-1,TRBJ2-5,TGTGCCACCAGTGACCCGGGAGACCTTCTTCCTACCCAGTACTTC,CATSDPGDLLPTQYF
-,-,TRBV27,TRBJ1-5,TGTGCCAGCAGGCCTCGGGGGGTGAGGAGCAATCAGCCCCAGCATTTT,CASRPRGVRSNQPQHF
-,many,TRBV5-5,TRBJ2-7,TGTGCCAGCAGGTACGACATTCGTGGGGAGCAGTACTTC,CASRYDIRGEQYF
TRBD2,few,TRBV30,TRBJ2-1,TGTGCCTGGAGGCTAGCGGGACCGCCCGCTGAGCAGTTCTTC,CAWRLAGPPAEQFF
TRBD1,-,TRBV11-1,TRBJ1-2,TGTGCCAGCAGCTTAGTTGGGACAGATTTGTCCAGGATGCAAACACGCGATGGCTACACCTTC,CASSLVGTDLSRMQTRDGYTF
-,-,TRBV20-1,TRBJ1-1,TGCAGCCTCTTGGGACATCTGAACACTGAAGCTTTCTTT,CSLLGHLNTEAFF
-,-,TRBV5-1,TRBJ2-1,TGCGCCAGCAGCCCCGGACGGCTGACCCATCCCGATGAGCAGTTCTTC,CASSPGRLTHPDEQFF
TRBD1,few,TRBV9,TRBJ2-7,TGTGCCAGCAGCGGGGGAGCCGGGACAGGGGCCTACGAGCAGTACTTC,CASSGGAGTGAYEQYF
TRBD1,many,TRBV20-1,TRBJ1-2,TGCAGTGCTAGAGCACAGGGGGGCTACACCTTC,CSARAQGGYTF
TRBD1,-,TRBV29-1,TRBJ1-2,TGCAGCGCTGGGGACAGCTATGGCTACACCTTC,CSAGDSYGYTF
-,many,TRBV12-3/TRBV12-4,TRBJ2-5,TGTGCCAGCAGCCCTGGACAACCGGGAAAGACCCAGTACTTC,CASSPGQPGKTQYF
-,few,TRBV30,TRBJ2-5,TGTGCCTGCTCCGCCCTTGGGGCCCAGTACTTC,CACSALGAQYF
TRBD2,-,TRBV5-1,TRBJ2-5,TGCGCCAGCAGCTTGGGGGGACTAGCGGGGAACCAAGAGACCCAGTACTTC,CASSLGGLAGNQETQYF
TRBD2,-,TRBV5-1,TRBJ2-1,TGCGCCAGCACCTTCGTAGCGGGGGGGAGCTCCAATGAGCAGTTCTTC,CASTFVAGGSSNEQFF
-,many,TRBV20-1,TRBJ2-1,TGCAGTGCTAGACTCGCCGGAAGGCCCGCTAGTGAGCAGTTCTTC,CSARLAGRPASEQFF
TRBD1,-,TRBV7-2,TRBJ2-5,TGTGCCGGCAGCTTAGCCGGGACAGGGGAGACCCAGTACTTC,CAGSLAGTGETQYF
TRBD1,few,TRBV6-2/TRBV6-3,TRBJ1-2,TGTGCCAGCAGGGAAACAGGGGACTATGGCTACACCTTC,CASRETGDYGYTF
-,-,TRBV5-1,TRBJ1-1,TGCGCCAGCAGCTTGGCTCCAGGGTCCGATGAAGCTTTCTTT,CASSLAPGSDEAFF
-,-,TRBV7-9,TRBJ1-2,TGTGCCAGCAGCCAGGGGACCGAAGCTTACTATGGCTACACCTTC,CASSQGTEAYYGYTF
-,many,TRBV12-3/TRBV12-4,TRBJ2-4,TGTGCCAGCAGTCCGGACCTAAACATTCAGTACTTC,CASSPDLNIQYF
-,-,TRBV6-5,TRBJ2-3,TGTGCCAGCAGTTATCTCCCCCCGGATGACTTTTCCAATCAGCCCCAGTATTTT,CASSYLPPDDFSNQPQYF
-,-,TRBV6-2/TRBV6-3,TRBJ1-5,TGTGCCAGCAGTTCCCTGTGGGGTCAGCCCCAGCATTTT,CASSSLWGQPQHF
-,few,TRBV6-1,TRBJ2-7,TGTGCCAGCAGTGAGAGCGGCTCCTCCTACGAGCAGTACTTC,CASSESGSSYEQYF
-,few,TRBV12-3/TRBV12-4,TRBJ2-3,TGTGCCAGCAGAATTAGTAGCGAAAACACAGATACGCAGTATTTT,CASRISSENTDTQYF
-,few,TRBV4-1,TRBJ1-5,TGCGCCAGCAGCCAAGACCCGCGCAATCAGCCCCAGCATTTT,CASSQDPRNQPQHF
-,-,TRBV12-3/TRBV12-4,TRBJ1-5,TGTGCCAGCAGTTTGAAAAGTATCAATCAGCCCCAGCATTTT,CASSLKSINQPQHF
-,many,TRBV14,TRBJ2-7,TGTGCCAGCAGCCATAGGCCGACTTCGATCAACCACGAGCAGTACTTC,CASSHRPTSINHEQYF
-,-,TRBV5-5,TRBJ1-1,TGTGCCAGCAGCTTCGGGACGGGCAGTTTCGCTGAAGCTTTCTTT,CASSFGTGSFAEAFF
-,-,TRBV20-1,TRBJ1-1,TGCAGTGCCTTGACAGAGATGAACACTGAAGCTTTCTTT,CSALTEMNTEAFF
-,-,TRBV6-2/TRBV6-3,TRBJ1-5,TGTGCCGGGGGAACAGGGCTGTATCAGCCCCAGCATTTT,CAGGTGLYQPQHF
-,-,TRBV12-3/TRBV12-4,TRBJ2-3,TGTGCCAGCACTCCTGTCCGTTCTAGCACAGATACGCAGTATTTT,CASTPVRSSTDTQYF
TRBD2,-,TRBV20-1,TRBJ2-1,TGCAGTGTTTACCCCCCGATAGCGGGAGATTACAATGAGCAGTTCTTC,CSVYPPIAGDYNEQFF
TRBD2,-,TRBV5-1,TRBJ2-2,TGCGCCAGCAGCCAGCGGGAGTTTACCGGGGAGCTGTTTTTT,CASSQREFTGELFF
-,-,TRBV6-1,TRBJ2-2,TGTGCCGGGCGGCTTGTGGGGTCCACCGGGGAGCTGTTTTTT,CAGRLVGSTGELFF
-,-,TRBV12-3/TRBV12-4,TRBJ1-1,TGTGCCAGCACCCTCAGGGCAGGGAACACTGAAGCTTTCTTT,CASTLRAGNTEAFF
-,many,TRBV5-1,TRBJ1-1,TGCGCCAGCAGCTCCAACCCAGGGAAGAACACTGAAGCTTTCTTT,CASSSNPGKNTEAFF
-,few,TRBV7-2,TRBJ2-1,TGTGCCAGCAGCTTAGCCCCCGGGACCCCATCCTACAATGAGCAGTTCTTC,CASSLAPGTPSYNEQFF